This T cell receptor beta chain was sequenced during a study of cytomegalovirus exposure and HLA in healthy donors. Trimming removed 2 bases from V and 9 bases from J, with 14 bases in between. The CDR3 has 15 residues. Germline V gene data show CDR1 as KGHSH and CDR2 as LQKENI. The repertoire was sequenced with immunoSEQ multiplex PCR; TCRdb's copy has only in-frame clones and lacks some. The sample lists about 300,000 clones; approximately 87% were seen once. In its sample, this clone was seen once. This sequence joins TRBV18 and TRBJ1-6; no definite D call. Specimen: PBMCs. The sequence came from a woman in her late teens or twenties in good health and CMV-seronegative. The CDR3 coding sequence is TGTGCCAGCTCACCAAATGAGGGTAAATCTTCACCCCTCCACTTT. Protein sequence: CASSPNEGKSSPLHF.